These 22 T cell receptor beta chains were sequenced from one sample in a study of T cells in Graves' hyperthyroidism and ophthalmopathy. The source material, RNA transcripts, was used to amplify TCR beta CDR3 regions. The study used the HTBI primer set for a first-round RT-PCR of the TCR CDR3. TCRdb processed the multiplex PCR reads anew with MiXCR; each CDR3 protein has one entry. The sample yields nearly 600,000 distinct CDR3 sequences, approximately 14% seen once. Sequencing was carried out using blood. These TCRs come from a woman under 30 with Graves' ophthalmopathy.

A note on this clonotype: Since a much larger clone is just one base distant, this may be a read error. V gene TRBV11-1 combines with J gene TRBJ1-1; D is perhaps TRBD1 (5 bases). V was clipped by 5 bases and J by 4 bases, with 17 bases between them. This CDR3 is 15 amino acids long. The germline V gene encodes CDR1 SGHAT and CDR2 FQDESV (reference sequence). As DNA, the CDR3 is TGTGCCAGCAGCCGGTACGGGACGGTGAGCACTGAAGCTTTCTTT. Amino acids: CASSRYGTVSTEAFF.

There are many counts of this clonotype. The chain combines TRBV12-3 or TRBV12-4 with TRBJ1-2; D remains unclear. The V end lost 2 bases, the J end lost 1 base, and 11 bases lay between the germline ends. The CDR3 is made up of 15 amino acids. As DNA, the CDR3 is TGTGCCAGCAGTTTACTGACAAGAGATAACTATGGCTACACCTTC. Its translation: CASSLLTRDNYGYTF.

J is TRBJ2-3 and V is TRBV20-1; D is possibly TRBD2 (6 bases). The V gene lost 1 base and the J gene lost 0 bases, with 11 bases spanning the gap. This CDR3 region has 15 residues. Germline-derived CDR1 and CDR2 are DFQATT and SNEGSKA (reference sequence). CDR3 coding DNA: TGCAGTGCTAGAGCCGGGAGCGGGAGCACAGATACGCAGTATTTT. Its translation: CSARAGSGSTDTQYF.

This rearrangement joins TRBV11-3 to TRBJ2-2, with 14 bases fitting TRBD2. Losses at the gene ends were 3 bases for V and 5 bases for J; bases not matched to a gene: 5. The germline V gene encodes CDR1 SGHNT and CDR2 YENEEA. The CDR3 has 17 residues. DNA for the CDR3: TGTGCCAGCAGCTTCGGACTAGCGGGAGGCTTAACCGGGGAGCTGTTTTTT. This translates into CASSFGLAGGLTGELFF.

This clonotype was seen a handful of times. This chain joins TRBV18 and TRBJ2-7; D is perhaps TRBD1 or TRBD2 (6 bases each). This CDR3 is built from 15 residues. Between the trimmed V and J ends, which lost 0 bases and 3 bases, there was a span of 12 bases. Looked up from germline, CDR1 is KGHSH and CDR2 is LQKENI. In nucleotides, the CDR3 is TGTGCCAGCTCACCACCGTTTGGAGGGGGCTACGAGCAGTACTTC. Translating it yields CASSPPFGGGYEQYF.

This clonotype showed up many times. The chain has TRBV29-1 and TRBJ2-3; tentative D call: TRBD1 (7 bases). The CDR3 is 14 amino acids. Germline values: CDR1 SQVTM, CDR2 ANQGSEA. Trimming shortened V by 8 bases and J by 1 base, and 16 bases separated the two germline ends. The CDR3 sequence is CSSTGGTGTDTQYF. In DNA form, the CDR3 reads TGCAGCTCAACTGGGGGGACAGGCACAGATACGCAGTATTTT.

The sample holds many counts of this clonotype. J is TRBJ2-2 and V is TRBV6-1; TRBD2 matches 7 bases. Germline V gene sequence: CDR1 MNHNS, CDR2 SASEGT. V dropped 8 bases and J dropped 6; count of bases not matched to a gene: 12. This CDR3 comprises 15 residues. CDR3 amino acids: CASAGREILSGELFF. CDR3 nucleotides: TGTGCCAGCGCGGGGCGGGAGATCCTTTCCGGGGAGCTGTTTTTT.

In this sample, this clonotype turned up a few times. The chain links TRBV6-5 to TRBJ1-2, with TRBD1 as a possible D gene (5 bases). This CDR3 has 13 amino acids. Germline V gene sequence: CDR1 MNHEY, CDR2 SVGAGI. The germline V and J ends were trimmed by 0 bases and 7 bases, with 9 bases remaining between them. The CDR3 reads CASSYSRGTGYTF. The CDR3 nucleotides are TGTGCCAGCAGTTACTCGAGGGGTACTGGCTACACCTTC.

This clonotype has only a few counts. The gene calls are TRBV7-9 and TRBJ2-6; 8 nucleotides agree with TRBD1. This CDR3 region has 15 residues. The trim removed 4 bases at V and 2 bases at J, leaving 1 base unmatched. The germline V gene has CDR1 SEHNR and CDR2 FQNEAQ (reference sequence). Here the CDR3 DNA reads TGTGCCAGCAGCTGGACAGGGACTGGGGCCAACGTCCTGACTTTC. This encodes CASSWTGTGANVLTF.

This chain connects TRBV6-2 or TRBV6-3 to TRBJ1-5; D is undetermined. This CDR3 comprises 14 residues. V lost 8 bases and J 0 bases, leaving 11 bases between the germline ends. Germline V CDR1 and CDR2: MNHEY, SVGEGT. The CDR3 here is CASATGYSNQPQHF. CDR3 nucleotides: TGTGCCAGCGCCACGGGATATAGCAATCAGCCCCAGCATTTT.

This clonotype was seen ten or more times. This chain joins TRBV7-3 and TRBJ2-1; D perhaps matches TRBD1 (6 bases). The CDR3 sequence is 16 residues long. Trimming pared 2 bases from V and 8 bases from J, leaving 19 bases between. Germline loops: CDR1 SGHTA, CDR2 FQGTGA. The CDR3 loop reads CASSLSPGQPLDEQFF. The CDR3 nucleotides are TGTGCCAGCAGCTTATCTCCGGGACAACCCTTAGATGAGCAGTTCTTC. Based on the CDR3 plus reference TRBV7-3 and TRBJ2-1, the full variable domain is GAGVSQTPSNKVTEKGKYVELRCDPISGHTALYWYRQSLGQGPEFLIYFQGTGAADDSGLPNDRFFAVRPEGSVSTLKIQRTERGDSAVYLCASSLSPGQPLDEQFFGPGTRLTVL.

This clonotype showed up many times. The rearrangement joins TRBV11-1 to TRBJ2-5; D possibly matches TRBD1 or TRBD2 (5 bases each). Germline-derived CDR1 and CDR2 are SGHAT and FQDESV (reference sequence). This CDR3 spans 15 amino acids. V dropped 5 bases and J dropped 5 bases, with 18 bases sitting between them. CDR3 nucleotides: TGTGCCAGCAGCCATTGGGAGCAGGGTCGGGAGACCCAGTACTTC. Amino acids: CASSHWEQGRETQYF.

V gene TRBV5-6 combines with J gene TRBJ1-5; D is perhaps TRBD1 (6 bases). V was shortened by 0 bases and J by 1 base, with 11 bases between the two germline ends. The germline V gene has CDR1 SGHDT and CDR2 YYEEEE. This CDR3 comprises 16 residues. CDR3: CASSLGGGLSNQPQHF. CDR3 DNA sequence: TGTGCCAGCAGCTTGGGAGGGGGGCTAAGCAATCAGCCCCAGCATTTT.

This clonotype showed up many times. The rearrangement joins TRBV11-2 to TRBJ1-1, with TRBD1 as a possible D gene (6 bases). The germline V gene has CDR1 SGHAT and CDR2 FQNNGV. Deletions cut 8 bases from V and 1 base from J, with 23 bases between. This CDR3 spans 17 amino acids. CDR3 in DNA: TGTGCCAGCGCCCACACGTCGAGCAGGGGATCGAACACTGAAGCTTTCTTT. The encoded protein is CASAHTSSRGSNTEAFF.

The table lists this clonotype with many counts. The chain links TRBV3-1 to TRBJ2-1; 16 bases are shared with TRBD2. CDR3 length: 16 residues. The V and J ends lost 4 bases and 9 bases, in that order; junction bases with no gene match: 6. CDR1 and CDR2 (germline): LGHDT, YNNKEL (reference sequence). CDR3 DNA sequence: TGTGCCAGCAGCCCCGGGACTAGCGGGAGGGCAGGTGAGCAGTTCTTC. As protein: CASSPGTSGRAGEQFF.

This clonotype was counted at least ten times. V gene TRBV28 combines with J gene TRBJ1-5; perhaps TRBD1 as D (5 bases). Trimming took off 6 bases at V and 5 bases at J, with 14 bases between the two ends. Germline lookup yields CDR1 MDHEN and CDR2 SYDVKM. The CDR3 loop spans 14 amino acids. CDR3 DNA: TGTGCCAGCAGGCCGGGACTAGCGTATCAGCCCCAGCATTTT. It yields the protein CASRPGLAYQPQHF.

This clonotype was detected only once. The V call is TRBV9, the J call TRBJ2-1; TRBD1 is a possible D gene (5 bases). CDR3 length: 14 amino acids. Trimming stripped 4 bases from V and 0 bases from J, with 8 bases between. Germline loops: CDR1 SGDLS, CDR2 YYNGEE. The chain's CDR3 is CASSKDTSYNEQFF. The CDR3 bases are TGTGCCAGCAGCAAGGACACCTCCTACAATGAGCAGTTCTTC.

This rearrangement joins TRBV4-1 to TRBJ1-5; 10 bases match TRBD1. The CDR3 has 16 residues. The germline gives CDR1 MGHRA, CDR2 YSYEKL. V was pared by 4 bases and J by 4 bases, with 7 bases of the junction left unmatched. The CDR3 region is CASSPRGTGENQPQHF. The CDR3 DNA is TGCGCCAGCAGCCCCCGAGGGACAGGGGAAAATCAGCCCCAGCATTTT.

The table lists this clonotype with many counts. The J gene is TRBJ2-1, the V gene TRBV7-9, with TRBD2 matching over 12 bases. The J segment lost 8 bases and the V segment lost 7 bases, leaving 9 bases of the junction unmatched. Germline V gene data show CDR1 as SEHNR and CDR2 as FQNEAQ (reference sequence). This CDR3 has 15 amino acids. As DNA, the CDR3 is TGTGCCAGCAACGGGCTAGCGGGAGGGGTAGATGAGCAGTTCTTC. Protein product: CASNGLAGGVDEQFF.

The table lists this clonotype with a few counts. The CDR3 DNA reads as TGTGCCAGTACGGCACAGAGCTCCTATAATTCACCCCTCCACTTT. It specifies CASTAQSSYNSPLHF. V and J are TRBV6-1 and TRBJ1-6; D is unresolved. CDR3 size: 15 residues. Germline V gene data show CDR1 as MNHNS and CDR2 as SASEGT. With 9 bases removed from V and 0 bases from J, the gap between germline ends came to 12 bases.

The rearrangement joins TRBV10-3 to TRBJ2-1, with D unresolved. The CDR3 is made up of 15 amino acids. V was trimmed by 4 bases and J by 0 bases, leaving 10 bases between them. Germline assignment: CDR1 ENHRY and CDR2 SYGVKD. The CDR3 DNA reads as TGTGCCATCAGTGGAGGCGGCCCCTCCTACAATGAGCAGTTCTTC. This sequence encodes CAISGGGPSYNEQFF.

This clonotype was counted ten times or more. The chain is built from TRBV5-1 and TRBJ1-2; 7 bases map to TRBD1. Losses at the gene ends were 3 bases for V and 7 bases for J; bases not matched to a gene: 12. From germline, CDR1 is SGHRS and CDR2 YFSETQ. The CDR3 spans 15 residues. The CDR3 DNA follows: TGCGCCAGCAGCTGGCTACAGGGGCCGCGAGGTGGCTACACCTTC. This encodes CASSWLQGPRGGYTF.